The 28 T cell receptor beta chains given below trace back to one sample, sequenced in a study of vaccination and CD4 T cells after COVID-19. The Oncomine TCR Beta short-read assay generated sequence data from the DNA of cultured CD4+ T cells. TCRdb redid the calling of the PCR reads with MiXCR, one entry per CDR3 protein. The sample records about 13,000 distinct CDR3 sequences, 50% to 65% being singletons. Treatment of the sample: roughly ten-day PBMC culture with coronavirus spike peptide pools or control peptides (ViraFEST assay). These TCRs are of unknown antigen specificity. The sample was CD4+ T cells from blood, cultured in vitro. These receptors originate from a human donor who had recovered from COVID-19.

V is TRBV20-1 and J is TRBJ1-2, with no clear D. Trimming pared 0 bases from V and 4 bases from J, leaving 9 bases between. The CDR3 is 13 amino acids. The germline CDR1 and CDR2 sequences are DFQATT and SNEGSKA (reference sequence). The CDR3: CSARDLKGYGYTF. CDR3 DNA sequence: TGCAGTGCTAGAGATCTGAAGGGCTATGGCTACACCTTC.

This clonotype was observed a few times. The rearrangement links TRBV12-5 to TRBJ2-7; TRBD1 might be the D (7 bases). CDR3 size: 13 residues. Germline CDR1 is LGHNT and CDR2 is FRNRAP. The V and J ends lost 8 bases and 3 bases respectively, with 14 bases between them. CDR3 region: CASRQGGDYEQYF. The CDR3 bases are TGTGCTAGTAGACAGGGAGGAGACTACGAGCAGTACTTC.

This sequence joins TRBV20-1 and TRBJ2-1; 13 nucleotides line up with TRBD2. Losses at the gene ends were 6 bases for V and 7 bases for J; bases not matched to a gene: 9. The germline V gene encodes CDR1 DFQATT and CDR2 SNEGSKA (reference sequence). The CDR3 loop spans 15 amino acids. The CDR3 DNA sequence: TGCAGTGCCGTAACTAGCGGGGGGGCGCCAAATGAGCAGTTCTTC. Amino acids: CSAVTSGGAPNEQFF.

This rearrangement joins TRBV12-3 or TRBV12-4 to TRBJ1-2, with D unclear. With 1 base removed from V and 2 bases from J, the gap between germline ends came to 20 bases. The CDR3 contains 18 residues. The CDR3 reads CASSLDWGGRETNYGYTF. CDR3 sequence (DNA): TGTGCCAGCAGTTTAGACTGGGGAGGGAGGGAGACAAACTATGGCTACACCTTC.

The chain has TRBV14 and TRBJ2-5; D possibly corresponds to TRBD1 (5 bases). V lost 0 bases and J 4 bases, leaving 15 bases between the germline ends. The germline V gene has CDR1 SGHDN and CDR2 FVKESK. The CDR3 is 16 amino acids. This CDR3 reads CASSQEVVGLRETQYF. DNA of the CDR3: TGTGCCAGCAGCCAAGAAGTTGTGGGGCTCAGAGAGACCCAGTACTTC.

CDR3 DNA: TGTGCCAGTAAGTTTGGGACAGGGGGAAATTTAGGAAACACTGAAGCTTTCTTT. Amino acids: CASKFGTGGNLGNTEAFF. J is TRBJ1-1 and V is TRBV19; 11 positions match TRBD1. This CDR3 has 18 amino acids. The V segment lost 7 bases and the J segment 2 bases; nucleotides outside the gene matches: 15. The germline V gene encodes CDR1 LNHDA and CDR2 SQIVND (reference sequence).

This clonotype was counted only a few times. The V call is TRBV12-3 or TRBV12-4, the J call TRBJ2-3, with TRBD2 matching over 8 bases. There are 15 residues in the CDR3. With V trimmed by 5 bases and J by 4 bases, 8 bases remained unmatched. The CDR3 DNA sequence: TGTGCCAGCAGTCCCCCTGGACTAGCCCCAGATACGCAGTATTTT. Encoded protein: CASSPPGLAPDTQYF.

The chain uses TRBV5-1 and TRBJ2-6, with no clear D. CDR3 length: 17 amino acids. V was shortened by 0 bases and J by 0 bases, with 10 bases between the two germline ends. Germline CDR1 SGHRS, CDR2 YFSETQ. CDR3 residues: CASSLGFKDSGANVLTF. CDR3 in DNA: TGCGCCAGCAGCTTGGGGTTTAAGGACTCTGGGGCCAACGTCCTGACTTTC. The full variable domain, in which reference TRBV5-1 and TRBJ2-6 provide the parts outside the CDR3, is KAGVTQTPRYLIKTRGQQVTLSCSPISGHRSVSWYQQTPGQGLQFLFEYFSETQRNKGNFPGRFSGRQFSNSRSEMNVSTLELGDSALYLCASSLGFKDSGANVLTFGAGSRLTVL.

This clonotype came up a few times. This rearrangement joins TRBV7-9 to TRBJ1-1; possibly TRBD1 for D (5 bases). V gave up 3 bases and J gave up 1 base, with 12 bases separating them. The CDR3 has 15 amino acids. Germline CDR1 is SEHNR and CDR2 is FQNEAQ (reference sequence). CDR3 loop: CASSLGRGGNTEAFF. The DNA of the CDR3 is TGTGCCAGCAGCTTGGGTCGCGGGGGGAACACTGAAGCTTTCTTT.

This clonotype was recorded a few times. The CDR3 here is CASRSTGEGGYTF. The DNA of the CDR3 is TGTGCCAGCAGGTCTACAGGGGAAGGTGGCTACACCTTC. The V and J genes are TRBV25-1 and TRBJ1-2; 7 bases are a match to TRBD1. This CDR3 contains 13 residues. Per germline, CDR1 MGHDK and CDR2 SYGVNS. J lost 7 bases, V lost 6 bases, and 8 bases had no gene match.

The V call is TRBV4-1, the J call TRBJ1-5; D not resolved. Germline assignment: CDR1 MGHRA and CDR2 YSYEKL. The CDR3 length is 16 residues. Trimming removed 1 base at V and 5 bases at J, with 15 bases between. CDR3 in amino acids: CASSQGRAQDYQPQHF. The CDR3 nucleotides read TGCGCCAGCAGCCAAGGGAGGGCCCAAGATTATCAGCCCCAGCATTTT.

This clonotype occurred a few times. The genes are TRBV7-2 and TRBJ2-3; D remains ambiguous. V was pared by 2 bases and J by 3 bases, with 0 bases between. In germline, CDR1 is SGHTA, CDR2 FQGNSA. CDR3 length: 11 residues. The CDR3 is CASSLTDTQYF. CDR3 bases: TGTGCCAGCAGCTTAACAGATACGCAGTATTTT. The full variable domain, with the rest looked up from reference TRBV7-2 and TRBJ2-3, is GAGVSQSPSNKVTEKGKDVELRCDPISGHTALYWYRQSLGQGLEFLIYFQGNSAPDKSGLPSDRFSAERTGGSVSTLTIQRTQQEDSAVYLCASSLTDTQYFGPGTRLTVL.

The chain's CDR3 is CASSLEVSGSSGNTIYF. Here the CDR3 DNA reads TGTGCCAGCAGCTTAGAGGTCTCAGGGAGCTCTGGAAACACCATATATTTT. The V and J genes are TRBV7-9 and TRBJ1-3; perhaps TRBD1 as D (5 bases). The length of the CDR3 is 17 residues. CDR1 is SEHNR, CDR2 FQNEAQ, per germline (reference sequence). Trimming left V 1 base short and J 0 bases short, with 13 bases between.

The chain combines TRBV20-1 with TRBJ2-5; 14 bases fit TRBD2. This CDR3 has 19 amino acids. Trimming at V came to 0 bases and at J to 0 bases, leaving 9 bases not matched to a gene. CDR1 DFQATT and CDR2 SNEGSKA come from the germline V gene (reference sequence). The CDR3 is CSARDWRTSGGPYQETQYF. CDR3 DNA: TGCAGTGCTAGAGATTGGCGGACTAGCGGGGGGCCGTACCAAGAGACCCAGTACTTC.

This chain links TRBV6-5 with TRBJ1-1; D gene uncertain. This CDR3 comprises 14 residues. From germline, CDR1 is MNHEY and CDR2 SVGAGI. V lost 2 bases to trimming and J lost 2 bases, with 9 bases between them. The DNA for the CDR3 is TGTGCCAGCAGTTACGACCAGGCCAACACTGAAGCTTTCTTT. The encoded protein is CASSYDQANTEAFF.

J is TRBJ1-5 and V is TRBV2, with 9 bases aligning to TRBD1. This CDR3 spans 18 amino acids. V was clipped by 4 bases and J by 5 bases; unmatched bases: 15. Germline lookup yields CDR1 SNHLY and CDR2 FYNNEI. The CDR3 spells CASSVRQGERRSYQPQHF. CDR3 DNA sequence: TGTGCCAGCAGTGTAAGACAGGGGGAACGCCGGTCCTATCAGCCCCAGCATTTT. Based on the CDR3 plus reference TRBV2 and TRBJ1-5, the full variable domain is EPEVTQTPSHQVTQMGQEVILRCVPISNHLYFYWYRQILGQKVEFLVSFYNNEISEKSEIFDDQFSVERPDGSNFTLKIRSTKLEDSAMYFCASSVRQGERRSYQPQHFGDGTRLSIL.

This clonotype was seen only a few times. The chain employs TRBV12-5 and TRBJ1-2, with TRBD1 as a possible D gene (6 bases). Per the germline V gene, CDR1 is LGHNT and CDR2 is FRNRAP. V gave up 0 bases and J gave up 2 bases, with 22 bases separating them. The CDR3 runs to 19 residues. CDR3 amino acids: CASGLVMAGRQVINYGYTF. The DNA for the CDR3 is TGTGCTAGTGGTTTGGTAATGGCGGGAAGACAGGTGATCAACTATGGCTACACCTTC.

V usage is TRBV5-1 and J usage is TRBJ2-3; D is unclear. The CDR3 covers 15 residues. Germline V gives CDR1 SGHRS, CDR2 YFSETQ. The V and J ends lost 5 bases and 2 bases respectively, with 15 bases between them. CDR3 in DNA: TGCGCCAGCAGGGGGTCGGAAAGACCCACAGATACGCAGTATTTT. Translation: CASRGSERPTDTQYF.

This clonotype appeared a few times. The junction departs from the called germline gene at one end, perhaps through a read error. This chain joins TRBV2 and TRBJ2-1; 10 bases map to TRBD2. This CDR3 region has 13 residues. Per germline, CDR1 SNHLY and CDR2 FYNNEI. In DNA, the CDR3 is TGTACCAGTAGCGGGGGGCTGGGGAATGAGCAGTTCTTC. It codes for CTSSGGLGNEQFF. Full variable domain (outside the CDR3, taken from reference TRBV2 and TRBJ2-1): EPEVTQTPSHQVTQMGQEVILRCVPISNHLYFYWYRQILGQKVEFLVSFYNNEISEKSEIFDDQFSVERPDGSNFTLKIRSTKLEDSAMYFCTSSGGLGNEQFFGPGTRLTVL.

This clonotype has just a few counts. This sequence joins TRBV11-3 and TRBJ1-6, with D maybe TRBD1 (5 bases). This CDR3 spans 16 amino acids. CDR1 and CDR2 from the germline V gene are SGHNT and YENEEA. The V end was cut by 5 bases, the J end by 7 bases, with 18 bases between. CDR3 region: CASSPHARGTNSPLHF. CDR3 coding DNA: TGTGCCAGCAGCCCCCATGCGCGAGGGACCAATTCACCCCTCCACTTT.

The chain recombines TRBV19 with TRBJ1-3; 8 bases match TRBD1. The CDR3 is 16 amino acids. The germline V gene has CDR1 LNHDA and CDR2 SQIVND (reference sequence). V shed 3 bases, J shed 0 bases, and the junction held 4 bases outside the gene matches. CDR3 residues: CASSIGTGPSGNTIYF. The CDR3 DNA follows: TGTGCCAGTAGTATCGGGACAGGTCCCTCTGGAAACACCATATATTTT.

The J gene is TRBJ2-1, the V gene TRBV15; a possible D gene is TRBD1 (6 bases). The V and J ends lost 10 bases and 6 bases respectively, with 25 bases between them. This CDR3 comprises 16 residues. Germline loops: CDR1 LNHNV, CDR2 YYDKDF (reference sequence). CDR3 protein: CAIIAAGDARVNEQFF. The CDR3 DNA sequence: TGTGCCATCATCGCTGCAGGGGACGCTAGGGTCAATGAGCAGTTCTTC.

This rearrangement joins TRBV30 to TRBJ1-2; D gene uncertain. This CDR3 comprises 13 residues. Germline V CDR1 and CDR2: GTSNPN, SVGIG (reference sequence). With 0 bases removed from V and 3 bases from J, the gap between germline ends came to 8 bases. CDR3 residues: CAWSVFSDYGYTF. In DNA form, the CDR3 reads TGTGCCTGGAGTGTATTTTCTGACTATGGCTACACCTTC.

In its sample, this clonotype was seen a few times. V usage is TRBV6-1 and J usage is TRBJ2-7; D remains unclear. Germline loops: CDR1 MNHNS, CDR2 SASEGT. Trimming shortened V by 6 bases and J by 6 bases, and 15 bases separated the two germline ends. The CDR3 contains 13 residues. CDR3 amino acids: CASSLGPLSEQYF. The DNA for the CDR3 is TGTGCCAGCAGCCTCGGCCCCCTCAGCGAGCAGTACTTC.

This clonotype was detected a few times. The rearrangement joins TRBV7-2 to TRBJ2-3; 9 nucleotides match TRBD2. CDR3 length: 18 amino acids. Germline CDR1 SGHTA, CDR2 FQGNSA. V lost 4 bases and J lost 0; bases outside the gene matches: 11. The CDR3 loop is CASSYRFSGGSSTDTQYF. The CDR3 region has the DNA TGTGCCAGCAGCTACAGGTTCAGCGGGGGGTCTAGCACAGATACGCAGTATTTT.

V and J are TRBV12-3 or TRBV12-4 and TRBJ1-5; D is undetermined. V lost 3 bases and J 4 bases, leaving 10 bases between the germline ends. The CDR3 extends over 14 amino acids. The CDR3 DNA reads TGTGCCAGCAGTTTTTGGCTACCAAATCAGCCCCAGCATTTT. It specifies CASSFWLPNQPQHF.

This sequence joins TRBV7-9 and TRBJ1-6; D unclear. The CDR3 consists of 15 residues. Germline CDR1 SEHNR, CDR2 FQNEAQ (reference sequence). V gave up 6 bases and J gave up 0 bases, with 9 bases separating them. The CDR3 is CASSRTSSYNSPLHF. The CDR3 coding sequence is TGTGCCAGCAGTCGAACAAGCTCCTATAATTCACCCCTCCACTTT.

This clonotype was recorded once. The chain links TRBV11-3 to TRBJ1-1; no clear D. With 5 bases removed from V and 3 bases from J, the gap between germline ends came to 10 bases. Germline CDR1 is SGHNT and CDR2 is YENEEA. This CDR3 spans 13 amino acids. CDR3 region: CASSLTPDTEAFF. DNA of the CDR3: TGTGCCAGCAGCCTCACCCCGGACACTGAAGCTTTCTTT.